The rows below give T cell receptor beta chains drawn from one sample of a study of blood T cell repertoires in COVID-19. Assay used: immunoSEQ multiplex PCR; TCRdb lists only in-frame clones, some missing. The table has approximately 200,000 clones, roughly 85% seen once. The specimen sequenced was PBMCs or T cells enriched from blood (not recorded which). The origin of the receptors is a man aged 35 to 55 who had recovered from COVID-19. The conserved cysteine and the conserved F or W are not part of the CDR3 here.

J | V | CDR3
TRBJ1-5 | TRBV5-1 | ASSWGQGPNQPQH
TRBJ1-2 | TRBV7-9 | ASSPGTGAYGYT
TRBJ1-2 | TRBV9 | ASSPANYGYT
TRBJ1-4 | TRBV28 | ASSFSSHRWGLTNEKLF
TRBJ2-5 | TRBV27 | ASSPGQGRETQY
TRBJ1-2 | TRBV12-3/TRBV12-4 | ASSLGGFSGYT
TRBJ2-7 | TRBV25-1 | AGVARETGTYEQY
TRBJ1-2 | TRBV9 | ASSGRGLGGYT
TRBJ2-1 | TRBV5-6 | ASISVRGLYNEQF
TRBJ1-1 | TRBV4-1 | ASSQDYGRRGEAF
TRBJ2-3 | TRBV2 | ASSIADTQY
TRBJ2-5 | TRBV4-1 | ASSQIAGYQETQY
TRBJ1-1 | TRBV5-1 | ASSLVGRGTNTEAF
TRBJ1-6 | TRBV6-1 | ASSERSSYNSPLH
TRBJ2-5 | TRBV7-2 | ASSPRRHQETQY
TRBJ1-5 | TRBV5-1 | ASSLDTPSNQPQH
TRBJ1-2 | TRBV30 | AWSQGIGYGYT
TRBJ1-5 | TRBV30 | AWSVHRQPQH
TRBJ1-3 | TRBV2 | ASRPGGQNSGNTIY
TRBJ2-1 | TRBV24-1 | ATKGTAYNEQF
TRBJ2-7 | TRBV11-3 | ASSLGTIESYEQY
TRBJ2-7 | TRBV19 | ASSMTGTSYEQY
TRBJ1-1 | TRBV19 | ASMTGGYTEAF
TRBJ2-1 | TRBV7-2 | ASSLLGYNEQF
TRBJ2-7 | TRBV24-1 | ATSVPGCGVHEQY
TRBJ2-5 | TRBV18 | ASSPTTGAQETQY
TRBJ2-7 | TRBV6-5 | ASSYSRGWDEQY
TRBJ1-1 | TRBV28 | ASSRRQGDSSEAF
TRBJ2-1 | TRBV6-5 | ASSYGAGVAEQF
TRBJ2-2 | TRBV7-9 | ASSPLTGSGSTGELF
TRBJ1-6 | TRBV14 | ASSQARTQTYSPLH
TRBJ2-2 | TRBV28 | AAGTGELF
TRBJ2-7 | TRBV12-3/TRBV12-4 | ASSSSYEQY
TRBJ2-5 | TRBV11-1 | ASSLPGAGLETQY
TRBJ2-7 | TRBV18 | ASSPGQGLDYEQY
TRBJ1-1 | TRBV5-6 | ASSLVDQVLNTEAF
TRBJ2-7 | TRBV11-2 | ASSLRAGTSVYEQY
TRBJ2-1 | TRBV7-3 | ASSLTRDYNEQF
TRBJ2-2 | TRBV4-2 | ASSQDLAYTGELF
TRBJ2-1 | TRBV24-1 | ATLGSRDEQF
TRBJ2-1 | TRBV2 | ASSQRTGQVNNEQF
TRBJ2-7 | TRBV6-1 | ASSESWTGLSYEQY
TRBJ2-2 | TRBV5-8 | AGGQGANTGELF
TRBJ2-2 | TRBV6-2/TRBV6-3 | ASSTDRVKAGELF
TRBJ2-2 | TRBV27 | ASSIQATSSTGELF
TRBJ2-5 | TRBV7-6 | ASSLAGGMETQY
TRBJ2-3 | TRBV9 | ASSVPSPGGDTQY
TRBJ2-2 | TRBV9 | ASSVVVNTGELF
TRBJ1-2 | TRBV7-3 | ASSLHRGQVGYT
TRBJ2-1 | TRBV18 | ASSPLAGGGNEQF
TRBJ1-6 | TRBV4-1 | ASSQVSGASNSPLH
TRBJ2-2 | TRBV5-1 | ASSPGQQNTGELF
TRBJ2-7 | TRBV18 | ASSPRSGGYEQY
TRBJ2-7 | TRBV5-1 | ASSLAGLAAEQY
TRBJ2-7 | TRBV7-3 | ASSFTSGGIYEQY
TRBJ2-7 | TRBV19 | ASRTGGGSYEQY
TRBJ1-5 | TRBV19 | ASSIDDRVNQPQH
TRBJ2-2 | TRBV27 | ASSPMGLAGAGELF
TRBJ2-2 | TRBV29-1 | SAPGWTGELF